A selection of T cell receptor beta chains follows, all from one sample in a study of T-cell reconstitution after alpha-beta-depleted transplantation in children. Each CDR3 protein gets one entry after TCRdb re-called the PCR reads with MiXCR. The sample consists of hundreds of thousands of distinct CDR3 sequences, over 10% of them appearing once. The specimen was PBMCs, collected before TCRalphabeta/CD19-depleted stem cell transplant. These receptors all come from a girl aged 2 to 10 with congenital amegakaryocytic thrombocytopenia, due to receive a stem cell transplant. Both conserved end residues are part of each CDR3. Each record gives: J gene, clone size, V gene, D gene, CDR3 protein, CDR3 DNA. A D gene is named only where the DNA matches it firmly. Some rows mark clone size as missing; the rest say once, few, many or name a class of expanded clone.

TRBJ1-1 NA TRBV18 NA CVSSFQGTTEAFF TGTGTCAGCTCATTTCAGGGTACGACTGAAGCTTTCTTT
TRBJ2-3 few TRBV29-1 NA CSVVEFRGTDTQYF TGCAGCGTTGTGGAGTTTCGCGGCACAGATACGCAGTATTTT
TRBJ2-5 few TRBV28 NA CASSFNPATQETQYF TGTGCCAGCAGTTTTAACCCAGCCACACAAGAGACCCAGTACTTC
TRBJ2-7 many TRBV20-1 TRBD1 CSASPTGSSYEQYF TGCAGTGCGTCTCCGACAGGGAGCTCCTACGAGCAGTACTTC
TRBJ2-1 many TRBV5-1 NA CASMLEVGPQFF TGCGCCAGCATGCTTGAGGTCGGACCGCAGTTCTTC
TRBJ2-1 few TRBV5-1 NA CASSPTGTQGGNEQFF TGCGCCAGCAGCCCCACCGGGACGCAGGGAGGCAATGAGCAGTTCTTC
TRBJ1-2 few TRBV4-1 TRBD1 CASSQEWGRQGIAYYGYTF TGCGCCAGCAGCCAAGAGTGGGGGAGACAGGGAATTGCCTACTATGGCTACACCTTC
TRBJ2-2 NA TRBV7-2 NA CASSLEPPGTGELFF TGTGCCAGCAGCTTAGAACCCCCCGGAACCGGGGAGCTGTTTTTT
TRBJ2-6 NA TRBV21-1 NA CASSPRGVGANGLTF TGTGCCAGCAGCCCGCGAGGGGTTGGGGCCAACGGCCTGACTTTC
TRBJ2-2 NA TRBV27 TRBD2 CASSSPGGFGELFF TGTGCCAGCAGTTCGCCGGGGGGTTTCGGGGAGCTGTTTTTT
TRBJ2-2 many TRBV12-3/TRBV12-4 NA CAGRTGRNGELFF TGTGCCGGGAGGACAGGTCGAAACGGGGAGCTGTTTTTT
TRBJ1-1 many TRBV10-2 NA CASSQQGDTEAFF TGCGCCAGCAGTCAACAGGGTGACACTGAAGCTTTCTTT
TRBJ1-3 many TRBV12-3/TRBV12-4 NA CASREEGFGNTIYF TGTGCCAGCAGGGAAGAGGGGTTTGGAAACACCATATATTTT
TRBJ2-1 few TRBV20-1 TRBD2 CSALGLAGGLRRSTEQFF TGCAGTGCTCTCGGACTAGCGGGAGGCCTACGAAGATCCACTGAGCAGTTCTTC
TRBJ2-7 NA TRBV20-1 TRBD2 CSAKTSGSNFLYF TGCAGTGCTAAGACTAGCGGGAGTAACTTTTTGTACTTC
TRBJ2-3 many TRBV29-1 NA CSVEWRQRDTQYF TGCAGCGTTGAGTGGCGACAACGGGATACGCAGTATTTT
TRBJ2-7 many TRBV21-1 NA CARDGTYEQYF TGTGCACGGGACGGAACCTACGAGCAGTACTTC
TRBJ2-5 NA TRBV12-3/TRBV12-4 NA CASRTSARQETQYF TGTGCCAGCAGGACTTCGGCGCGGCAAGAGACCCAGTACTTC
TRBJ1-3 many TRBV15 NA CATSLDRLSGNTIYF TGTGCCACCAGCCTGGACCGACTTTCTGGAAACACCATATATTTT
TRBJ2-1 many TRBV15 TRBD2 CATSRDRGESYNEQFF TGTGCCACCAGCAGAGATCGGGGGGAATCCTACAATGAGCAGTTCTTC
TRBJ1-4 NA TRBV6-1 NA CASGAGGTFKLFF TGTGCCAGCGGGGCCGGTGGGACGTTTAAACTGTTTTTT
TRBJ2-7 many TRBV4-1 TRBD2 CASSQVVTTSETYEQYF TGCGCCAGCAGCCAAGTCGTAACGACTAGCGAGACCTACGAGCAGTACTTC
TRBJ2-5 NA TRBV7-2 TRBD2 CASSLAPLSGAGGLRETQYF TGTGCCAGCAGCTTAGCGCCGCTCTCCGGAGCGGGAGGGCTGCGAGAGACCCAGTACTTC
TRBJ2-1 NA TRBV30 TRBD2 CAWTGRQHNEQFF TGTGCCTGGACCGGGAGGCAGCACAATGAGCAGTTCTTC
TRBJ2-3 many TRBV5-1 TRBD2 CASSLDTGLVGTDTQYF TGCGCCAGCAGCTTGGATACGGGACTAGTAGGCACAGATACGCAGTATTTT
TRBJ2-1 NA TRBV29-1 NA CSGGQGGYNEQFF TGCAGCGGGGGGCAGGGCGGCTACAATGAGCAGTTCTTC
TRBJ2-1 NA TRBV7-2 TRBD2 CASSHHGGGYNEQFF TGTGCCAGCAGCCACCACGGCGGGGGGTACAATGAGCAGTTCTTC
TRBJ1-1 many TRBV20-1 NA CSARTPNTEAFF TGCAGTGCGAGAACACCGAACACTGAAGCTTTCTTT
TRBJ2-2 many TRBV11-2 NA CASSLAQGGFTGELFF TGTGCCAGCAGCTTAGCACAGGGAGGTTTCACCGGGGAGCTGTTTTTT
TRBJ2-1 few TRBV6-5 TRBD2 CASSLGGRAFLDEQFF TGTGCCAGCAGTCTGGGCGGGAGGGCCTTTTTAGATGAGCAGTTCTTC
TRBJ1-1 many TRBV7-9 TRBD1 CASSEYRGGNTEAFF TGTGCCAGCAGCGAATACAGGGGTGGGAACACTGAAGCTTTCTTT
TRBJ2-1 many TRBV7-6 NA CASSPSTRLGLRTEQFF TGTGCCAGCAGCCCTTCCACTCGGCTTGGGTTGCGGACCGAGCAGTTCTTC
TRBJ2-7 NA TRBV7-7 NA CASTPHVGQYF TGTGCCAGCACCCCGCATGTGGGGCAGTACTTC
TRBJ2-7 few TRBV15 NA CATSRTRRNEQYF TGTGCCACCAGCAGAACACGGAGGAACGAGCAGTACTTC
TRBJ2-3 many TRBV20-1 TRBD2 CSAFTLAGNTDTQYF TGCAGTGCTTTCACACTAGCGGGAAACACAGATACGCAGTATTTT
TRBJ1-5 once TRBV19 NA CASSIDRRPQPQHF TGTGCCAGTAGTATAGATCGCAGACCACAGCCCCAGCATTTT
TRBJ2-3 NA TRBV20-1 NA CSASQDSTDTQYF TGCAGTGCTAGTCAGGATAGCACAGATACGCAGTATTTT
TRBJ2-5 NA TRBV7-9 NA CASSLYRTGQETQYF TGTGCCAGCAGCTTATACAGGACTGGACAAGAGACCCAGTACTTC
TRBJ2-7 NA TRBV20-1 NA CSAILDTSYEQYF TGCAGTGCCATTCTGGACACATCCTACGAGCAGTACTTC
TRBJ1-1 many TRBV6-6 NA CASSPPTGTEAFF TGTGCCAGCAGCCCCCCGACGGGCACTGAAGCTTTCTTT